Each of the 20 T cell receptor beta chains below was sequenced from the same sample in a study of identical twins (dated by TCRdb to between 2015 and 2016). The library was made by 5' RACE. Sequencing took place on an Illumina HiSeq 2000. TCRdb passed the public sequencing reads through fastp at Q25 and MiXCR, retaining productive beta sequences. All rows with the same CDR3 protein become a single entry with the most common DNA and genes. The sample table records about 720,000 distinct CDR3 sequences; roughly 18% of these occur just once. 13% of the sample goes to the ten largest clones. The same data also went into a second study, on T cells expressing NK-cell markers.

Source material: PBMCs. The receptors stem from a woman in her late teens or twenties in good health.

This clonotype has a count of ten or more. This chain joins TRBV12-3 or TRBV12-4 and TRBJ1-2; 8 positions agree with TRBD1. The CDR3 sequence is 16 residues long. J was trimmed by 8 bases and V by 5 bases; bases with no gene match: 16. The CDR3 DNA follows: TGTGCCAGCAGTCCTAGATTGGGCCAGGGGGCTTGGGGCTACACCTTC. This codes for CASSPRLGQGAWGYTF.

This chain connects TRBV10-3 to TRBJ2-7; 9 bases align to TRBD1. After removal of 4 bases from V and 3 bases from J, the junction contained 10 bases not matched to a gene. CDR1 ENHRY and CDR2 SYGVKD come from the germline V gene. This CDR3 contains 16 residues. This CDR3 reads CAISGAGGQGVYEQYF. In DNA form, the CDR3 reads TGTGCCATCAGTGGAGCAGGGGGACAGGGCGTCTACGAGCAGTACTTC.

This clonotype was recorded at least ten times. The chain combines TRBV20-1 with TRBJ1-1; D is unresolved. The V and J ends lost 6 bases and 3 bases respectively, with 11 bases between them. Germline CDR1 is DFQATT and CDR2 is SNEGSKA (reference sequence). The length of the CDR3 is 12 residues. CDR3 sequence reads: CSAKYSDTEAFF. The CDR3 nucleotides read TGCAGTGCCAAATACTCCGACACTGAAGCTTTCTTT.

The V and J genes are TRBV7-2 and TRBJ2-7; D gene unclear. This CDR3 spans 14 amino acids. Germline CDR1 reads SGHTA; CDR2 reads FQGNSA. V gave up 4 bases and J gave up 0 bases, with 10 bases separating them. For the CDR3, the DNA is TGTGCCAGCAGCTCGTCAGGAGTCTCCTACGAGCAGTACTTC. Protein sequence: CASSSSGVSYEQYF.

At least ten counts were recorded for this clonotype. J is TRBJ2-7 and V is TRBV5-1, with D tentatively TRBD1 (5 bases). Germline V CDR1 and CDR2: SGHRS, YFSETQ. The CDR3 spans 14 residues. The V end was cut by 0 bases, the J end by 2 bases, with 9 bases between. The CDR3, as DNA: TGCGCCAGCAGCTTGGGACAGCTTACCTACGAGCAGTACTTC. Amino acid sequence: CASSLGQLTYEQYF. The full variable domain, in which reference TRBV5-1 and TRBJ2-7 provide the parts outside the CDR3, is KAGVTQTPRYLIKTRGQQVTLSCSPISGHRSVSWYQQTPGQGLQFLFEYFSETQRNKGNFPGRFSGRQFSNSRSEMNVSTLELGDSALYLCASSLGQLTYEQYFGPGTRLTVT.

A few counts support this clonotype. V is TRBV5-6 and J is TRBJ1-5; a possible D gene is TRBD1 (6 bases). The CDR3 loop spans 15 amino acids. The germline V gene encodes CDR1 SGHDT and CDR2 YYEEEE. Trimming removed 1 base at V and 2 bases at J, with 10 bases between. The CDR3 DNA is TGTGCCAGCAGCTTGTCGGGGGCCGGCAATCAGCCCCAGCATTTT. It yields the protein CASSLSGAGNQPQHF.

The CDR3 loop reads CSARDWQADGYTF. The DNA for the CDR3 is TGCAGTGCTAGAGATTGGCAGGCGGATGGCTACACCTTC. The V and J genes are TRBV20-1 and TRBJ1-2; D not resolved. The V end was cut by 0 bases, the J end by 6 bases, with 11 bases between. This CDR3 is built from 13 residues. The germline V gene encodes CDR1 DFQATT and CDR2 SNEGSKA (reference sequence).

The sample holds many counts of this clonotype. This chain joins TRBV5-1 and TRBJ2-1; possible D gene TRBD1, 6 bases. The CDR3 runs to 14 residues. Germline V CDR1 and CDR2: SGHRS, YFSETQ. V lost 3 bases and J lost 4, with 11 bases in between. CDR3 loop: CASSSGDGYNEQFF. CDR3 DNA sequence: TGCGCCAGCAGCTCAGGGGACGGGTACAATGAGCAGTTCTTC.

V gene TRBV20-1 combines with J gene TRBJ2-3, with 7 bases identical to TRBD2. The germline V gene encodes CDR1 DFQATT and CDR2 SNEGSKA (reference sequence). Trimming cost V 3 bases and J 3 bases; bases outside gene matches: 6. The CDR3 sequence is 14 residues long. CDR3 loop: CSASNVGGTDTQYF. The CDR3 coding sequence is TGCAGTGCTAGTAACGTGGGAGGGACAGATACGCAGTATTTT.

The gene calls are TRBV20-1 and TRBJ1-4; 10 bases fit TRBD1. This CDR3 spans 14 amino acids. Germline V gives CDR1 DFQATT, CDR2 SNEGSKA (reference sequence). J gave up 8 bases and V 4 bases, and 7 bases lay outside the gene matches. This CDR3 reads CSAMTGTGAEKLFF. The CDR3 DNA reads TGCAGTGCTATGACCGGGACAGGGGCGGAAAAACTGTTTTTT.

V gene TRBV27 combines with J gene TRBJ2-3, with D possibly being TRBD2 (6 bases). Germline CDR1 and CDR2: MNHEY and SMNVEV (reference sequence). The V gene lost 10 bases and the J gene lost 0 bases, with 11 bases spanning the gap. The CDR3 contains 13 residues. CDR3 nucleotide sequence: TGTGCCACCTGGGGGGTGAGCACAGATACGCAGTATTTT. This gives the protein CATWGVSTDTQYF.

This clonotype appeared a few times. The chain combines TRBV20-1 with TRBJ2-7; D not certain. This CDR3 spans 13 amino acids. The V and J ends lost 0 bases and 2 bases respectively, with 8 bases between them. CDR1 is DFQATT, CDR2 SNEGSKA, per germline (reference sequence). CDR3 sequence reads: CSARDRAAYEQYF. For the CDR3, the DNA is TGCAGTGCTAGAGATAGGGCAGCCTACGAGCAGTACTTC.

In this sample, this clonotype turned up many times. The rearrangement joins TRBV6-1 to TRBJ2-1; 9 nucleotides agree with TRBD1. This CDR3 has 15 residues. The germline gives CDR1 MNHNS, CDR2 SASEGT. After removal of 7 bases from V and 3 bases from J, the junction contained 7 bases not matched to a gene. The CDR3 nucleotides read TGTGCCAGCAACCCCCGGGGACAGGGCTACAATGAGCAGTTCTTC. It is translated as CASNPRGQGYNEQFF.

This clonotype has only a few counts. This sequence joins TRBV11-2 and TRBJ2-2, with 10 bases identical to TRBD2. In germline, CDR1 is SGHAT, CDR2 FQNNGV. V gave up 4 bases and J gave up 6 bases; unmatched junction bases: 8. The CDR3 totals 16 residues. CDR3 sequence: CASSSGLAVASGELFF. CDR3 coding DNA: TGTGCCAGCAGCTCAGGACTAGCGGTCGCCTCCGGGGAGCTGTTTTTT.

This clonotype has only a few counts. The V and J genes are TRBV20-1 and TRBJ2-7; D is perhaps TRBD1 or TRBD2 (7 bases each). This CDR3 is built from 15 residues. Trimming stripped 3 bases from V and 6 bases from J, with 21 bases between. In germline, CDR1 is DFQATT, CDR2 SNEGSKA (reference sequence). Here the CDR3 DNA reads TGCAGTGCTAGCCCCAGGGGGGGAGTGTCGTCCGAGCAGTACTTC. Protein sequence: CSASPRGGVSSEQYF.

This clonotype came up a few times. The chain is built from TRBV4-1 and TRBJ1-2; maybe TRBD1 (5 bases). Germline CDR1 MGHRA, CDR2 YSYEKL. The CDR3 is 13 residues long. Deletions cut 0 bases from V and 7 bases from J, with 9 bases between. The CDR3 protein is CASSQDRGAGYTF. DNA of the CDR3: TGCGCCAGCAGCCAAGATCGAGGGGCTGGCTACACCTTC.

This clonotype turned up a few times. V and J are TRBV7-8 and TRBJ2-1, with 10 bases aligning to TRBD2. The CDR3 length is 18 residues. V lost 4 bases to trimming and J lost 4 bases; unmatched junction nucleotides: 13. Per the germline V gene, CDR1 is SGHVS and CDR2 is FQNEAQ. CDR3 DNA sequence: TGTGCCAGCAGCTCAAGACCAGCAGGACTAGCGGTATACAATGAGCAGTTCTTC. Its protein product is CASSSRPAGLAVYNEQFF.

This clonotype was seen more than once but under ten times. This chain joins TRBV6-2 or TRBV6-3 and TRBJ2-7; the D call may be TRBD1 or TRBD2 (5 bases each). Germline V CDR1 and CDR2: MNHEY, SVGEGT. Trimming took off 5 bases at V and 2 bases at J, with 19 bases between the two ends. The CDR3 loop spans 16 amino acids. The CDR3 spells CASSSRRRDRAYEQYF. The CDR3 bases are TGTGCCAGCAGTAGCCGTCGCCGGGACCGAGCCTACGAGCAGTACTTC.

The table lists this clonotype with a few counts. The rearrangement links TRBV5-1 to TRBJ2-1; tentative D call: TRBD1 (5 bases). Germline values: CDR1 SGHRS, CDR2 YFSETQ. V dropped 2 bases and J dropped 7 bases, with 13 bases sitting between them. This CDR3 is 14 amino acids long. The DNA of the CDR3 is TGCGCCAGCAGCTTAGGACAAAGGTGGAATGAGCAGTTCTTC. Protein: CASSLGQRWNEQFF.

The V call is TRBV12-3 or TRBV12-4, the J call TRBJ2-1, with unresolved D. This CDR3 region has 14 residues. V was pared by 6 bases and J by 0 bases, with 9 bases between. For the CDR3, the DNA is TGTGCCAGCAGCCTTCACAGCTCCTACAATGAGCAGTTCTTC. This gives the protein CASSLHSSYNEQFF.